This TCR beta chain was profiled in a study of T cells in Graves' hyperthyroidism and ophthalmopathy. Amplification of TCR beta CDR3 regions was performed using RNA transcripts as template. HTBI primers were the set used in a first-round RT-PCR of the TCR CDR3. TCRdb re-derived calls from the multiplex PCR reads in MiXCR, one entry per CDR3 protein. The top ten hold about an eighth of the sample, which has hundreds of thousands of distinct CDR3 sequences, roughly 15% seen once. Study-wide points: The model forecast ophthalmopathy, anticipating it by a median about 7 months before onset.

This CDR3 contains 18 residues. Germline loops: CDR1 SGHVS, CDR2 FQNEAQ. Unmatched junction bases numbered 12, after V lost 5 bases and J lost 5 bases. This clonotype was seen many times. What it binds is not known. Ophthalmopathy cases met thresholds of Clinical Activity Score at least 3, NOSPECS grade at least 4 and duration under 3 months. The diagnoses drew upon clinical symptoms, serum thyroxine and TRAb, thyroid ultrasound and orbital computed tomography. Material: blood. The receptor's source is a woman aged 45-60 years with Graves' ophthalmopathy. This chain connects TRBV7-8 to TRBJ2-1; 13 bases are shared with TRBD2. The CDR3, as DNA: TGTGCCAGCAGCCCTCCGTTGAGACTAGCGGGAGGTAACAATGAGCAGTTCTTC. Its protein product is CASSPPLRLAGGNNEQFF.